These 7 T cell receptor beta chains were sequenced from one sample in a study of shared clonotypes between healthy human individuals (TCRdb year 2020). CD8 naive samples were CD45RO-negative cells positively selected for CCR7, giving a CD45RA+CCR7+ population that excluded TemRA cells. The library was obtained by the immunoSEQ multiplex PCR assay. TCRdb re-hosts the immuneACCESS table, in-frame sequences only. Its copies lack some clones; in the studies checked, an unresolved V gene accounts for under half of them, and the cause for the rest is not known. This sample lists roughly 2,000,000 clones; approximately 92% were detected once. Of the sample, 1.5% to 2% falls within the top ten clones. Sequenced: naive CD8+ T cells from PBMCs. The cell subset or site label here, explained by the study, means: CD45RA+CCR7+. These receptors came from a man between 18 and 29 years old in good health. Some clones in this sample may be carry-over from other donors' samples.

V and J are TRBV14 and TRBJ2-3; D may be TRBD2 (5 bases). Trimming pared 0 bases from V and 0 bases from J, leaving 22 bases between. This CDR3 is 20 amino acids long. The V gene's germline CDR1 is SGHDN and CDR2 FVKESK. The CDR3 loop reads CASSQDDFGTGIWSTDTQYF. The CDR3, as DNA: TGTGCCAGCAGCCAAGATGATTTTGGTACCGGGATATGGAGCACAGATACGCAGTATTTT.

The V gene is TRBV10-3, the J gene TRBJ2-5; D gene unclear. The CDR3 runs 16 residues. Germline V gene lookup returns CDR1 ENHRY and CDR2 SYGVKD. V lost 3 bases to trimming and J lost 2 bases, with 16 bases between them. The CDR3 loop is CAISDPSLLPQETQYF. DNA for the CDR3: TGTGCCATCAGTGACCCATCTTTACTACCTCAAGAGACCCAGTACTTC.

The chain uses TRBV5-4 and TRBJ2-7; D may be TRBD1 (5 bases). Germline CDR1 and CDR2: SGHNT and YYREEE (reference sequence). The CDR3 length is 15 residues. The germline V and J ends were trimmed by 0 bases and 3 bases, with 13 bases remaining between them. CDR3 amino acids: CASSLVPGRYYEQYF. As DNA, the CDR3 is TGTGCCAGCAGCTTGGTTCCAGGGCGGTACTACGAGCAGTACTTC.

The chain couples TRBV19 to TRBJ2-2; 7 bases fit TRBD1. Looked up from germline, CDR1 is LNHDA and CDR2 is SQIVND (reference sequence). V trimming: 3 bases; J trimming: 0 bases; junction bases outside the gene matches: 13. This CDR3 is 19 amino acids long. CDR3: CASSIIGQVPPANTGELFF. In nucleotides, the CDR3 is TGTGCCAGTAGTATCATAGGACAGGTACCTCCCGCGAACACCGGGGAGCTGTTTTTT.

This clone was counted between two and nine times. The gene calls are TRBV5-4 and TRBJ1-2; 7 bases agree with TRBD1. The CDR3 is 15 residues long. Germline V gene data show CDR1 as SGHNT and CDR2 as YYREEE (reference sequence). The ends lost 4 bases at V and 8 bases at J; junction bases unmatched: 14. CDR3 sequence (DNA): TGTGCCAGCAGCAGACACGAATACGACAGGGACGGCTACACCTTC. Translated: CASSRHEYDRDGYTF.

Note on this clone: Other DNA variants within this sample encode the same CDR3. The gene calls are TRBV28 and TRBJ2-1, with no clear D. With 1 base removed from V and 7 bases from J, the gap between germline ends came to 8 bases. The CDR3 consists of 13 residues. Germline V gives CDR1 MDHEN, CDR2 SYDVKM. The CDR3, as DNA: TGTGCCAGCAGTTTATTTAGTGGGAATGAGCAGTTCTTC. This gives the protein CASSLFSGNEQFF.

As for this clone: Other nucleotide sequences in the sample specify the same CDR3. The J gene is TRBJ1-5, the V gene TRBV19, with a weak D call TRBD1 (6 bases). V dropped 6 bases and J dropped 3 bases, with 12 bases sitting between them. Germline CDR1 and CDR2: LNHDA and SQIVND (reference sequence). The CDR3 covers 14 residues. This CDR3 is CASRVRDTNQPQHF. In DNA, the CDR3 is TGTGCCAGTAGAGTACGGGACACCAATCAGCCCCAGCATTTT.